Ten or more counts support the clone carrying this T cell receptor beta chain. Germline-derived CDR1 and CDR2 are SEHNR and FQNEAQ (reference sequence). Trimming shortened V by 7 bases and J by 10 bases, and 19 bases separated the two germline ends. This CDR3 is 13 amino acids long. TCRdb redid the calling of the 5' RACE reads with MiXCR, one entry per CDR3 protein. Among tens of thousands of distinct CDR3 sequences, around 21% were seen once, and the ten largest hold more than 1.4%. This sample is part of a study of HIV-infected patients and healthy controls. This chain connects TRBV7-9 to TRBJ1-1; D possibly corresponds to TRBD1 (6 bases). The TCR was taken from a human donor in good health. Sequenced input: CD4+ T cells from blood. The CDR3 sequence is CASTSGTSVGAFF. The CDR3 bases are TGTGCCAGCACGTCGGGGACATCGGTAGGAGCTTTCTTT.